Below, 17 T cell receptor beta chains from the same sample are listed, as sequenced in a study of T cell repertoires in cytomegalovirus infection. TCRdb re-derived calls from the reads in MiXCR, one entry per CDR3 protein. The table lists 510,000 or so distinct CDR3 sequences, 26% of them singletons. The sample was PBMCs. These receptors originate from a human donor in good health (CMV status not recorded). Some clones in this sample may be carry-over from other donors' samples.

This clonotype has ten or more counts. The CDR3 DNA follows: TGTGCCAGCAGCTCCCGGTGGGACAGGCAACTCAATGAGCAGTTCTTC. Protein product: CASSSRWDRQLNEQFF. V and J are TRBV7-2 and TRBJ2-1; 8 bases line up with TRBD1. V trimming: 4 bases; J trimming: 6 bases; junction bases outside the gene matches: 11. The CDR3 spans 16 residues. The germline CDR1 and CDR2 sequences are SGHTA and FQGNSA.

This chain links TRBV2 with TRBJ1-5, with unresolved D. Germline lookup yields CDR1 SNHLY and CDR2 FYNNEI. V lost 2 bases to trimming and J lost 11 bases, with 13 bases between them. The CDR3 contains 13 residues. CDR3 protein: CASSEIYDQAQHF. DNA for the CDR3: TGTGCCAGCAGTGAAATTTACGATCAAGCCCAGCATTTT.

The chain employs TRBV20-1 and TRBJ2-5; D may be TRBD1 (5 bases). The V gene lost 2 bases and the J gene lost 8 bases, with 18 bases spanning the gap. Germline V gene sequence: CDR1 DFQATT, CDR2 SNEGSKA (reference sequence). The CDR3 is made up of 14 amino acids. The CDR3 reads CSARFGHGALTQYF. The CDR3 bases are TGCAGTGCTAGATTCGGACATGGGGCCCTTACCCAGTACTTC.

Remarks on this clonotype: This sequence may be a read error, since a much larger clone differs from it by one base. This chain connects TRBV5-6 to TRBJ2-1; 9 nucleotides agree with TRBD2. The germline V gene encodes CDR1 SGHDT and CDR2 YYEEEE. After removal of 3 bases from V and 4 bases from J, the junction contained 2 bases not matched to a gene. The CDR3 has 14 residues. In DNA form, the CDR3 reads TGTGCCAGCAGCTGGGGACTAGCTTACAATGAGCAGTTCTTC. Translation gives CASSWGLAYNEQFF.

The V call is TRBV25-1, the J call TRBJ2-7; 8 nucleotides line up with TRBD1. Germline CDR1 MGHDK, CDR2 SYGVNS. The CDR3 covers 15 residues. J lost 2 bases, V lost 5 bases, and 8 bases had no gene match. CDR3 in amino acids: CASSTDRGPPYEQYF. The DNA for the CDR3 is TGTGCCAGCAGTACTGACAGGGGCCCCCCCTACGAGCAGTACTTC.

The rearrangement joins TRBV29-1 to TRBJ1-2; TRBD1 is a possible D gene (5 bases). The ends were cut back, 4 bases at V and 5 bases at J, with 20 bases in the middle. Germline assignment: CDR1 SQVTM and CDR2 ANQGSEA. This CDR3 is 15 amino acids long. The chain's CDR3 is CSVVHPGGISYGYTF. Here the CDR3 DNA reads TGCAGCGTTGTCCATCCGGGGGGAATTTCGTATGGCTACACCTTC.

The J gene is TRBJ1-4, the V gene TRBV12-3 or TRBV12-4, with 8 bases fitting TRBD1. This CDR3 has 15 residues. V lost 5 bases and J lost 10; bases outside the gene matches: 12. The CDR3 is CASSTYSGTGGKLFF. Written as DNA, the CDR3 is TGTGCCAGCAGTACCTACTCCGGGACAGGCGGAAAACTGTTTTTT.

The chain uses TRBV24-1 and TRBJ2-1; 13 nucleotides match TRBD2. The CDR3 has 20 residues. Germline V gene sequence: CDR1 KGHDR, CDR2 SFDVKD. V was pared by 5 bases and J by 4 bases, with 16 bases of the junction left unmatched. The CDR3 protein is CATSAPLGTSGVVGYNEQFF. The CDR3 DNA follows: TGTGCCACCAGTGCTCCCCTCGGGACTAGCGGGGTAGTGGGGTACAATGAGCAGTTCTTC.

J is TRBJ2-3 and V is TRBV11-3; D tentatively fits TRBD1 or TRBD2 (5 bases each). V dropped 5 bases and J dropped 2 bases, with 11 bases sitting between them. Germline CDR1 and CDR2: SGHNT and YENEEA. CDR3 length: 14 amino acids. The CDR3 nucleotides are TGTGCCAGCAGCAGGGACCGAGACACAGATACGCAGTATTTT. Encoded protein: CASSRDRDTDTQYF.

This clonotype was counted a few times. This chain connects TRBV4-1 to TRBJ2-1; TRBD2 agrees at 12 bases. Germline lookup yields CDR1 MGHRA and CDR2 YSYEKL. The CDR3 has 14 residues. Trimming removed 3 bases from V and 10 bases from J; junction bases left unmatched: 4. As DNA, the CDR3 is TGCGCCAGCAGCCAGGGACTAGCGGGCCACGAGCAGTTCTTC. It is translated as CASSQGLAGHEQFF.

This clonotype has only a few counts. This chain joins TRBV4-2 and TRBJ2-7, with D possibly matching TRBD2 (6 bases). The CDR3 consists of 16 residues. Germline V gene sequence: CDR1 LGHNA, CDR2 YNFKEQ. Trimming pared 0 bases from V and 0 bases from J, leaving 12 bases between. The CDR3 DNA follows: TGTGCCAGCAGCCAAGAATCGATGGGAGGCTCCTACGAGCAGTACTTC. It is translated as CASSQESMGGSYEQYF.

This clonotype came up many times. The chain couples TRBV7-8 to TRBJ2-7, with D tentatively TRBD2 (5 bases). V lost 1 base and J 5 bases, leaving 12 bases between the germline ends. This CDR3 contains 14 residues. Per germline, CDR1 SGHVS and CDR2 FQNEAQ. CDR3 sequence (DNA): TGTGCCAGCAGCTTAGAGCCTAGCCACGACGAGCAGTACGTC. As protein: CASSLEPSHDEQYV.

This clonotype was counted a few times. V is TRBV20-1 and J is TRBJ1-2; D might be TRBD1 (6 bases). The CDR3 consists of 14 residues. Germline V lookup: CDR1 DFQATT, CDR2 SNEGSKA (reference sequence). V lost 6 bases, J lost 0 bases, and 14 bases lay in between. CDR3 sequence (DNA): TGCAGTGCCTCAAGGACAGACGCTAACTATGGCTACACCTTC. Its protein is CSASRTDANYGYTF.

This clonotype was detected a few times. This chain links TRBV12-3 or TRBV12-4 with TRBJ2-7; D is unclear. The CDR3 is 11 residues long. Trimming pared 3 bases from V and 4 bases from J, leaving 4 bases between. The chain's CDR3 is CASSFPYEQYV. The CDR3 nucleotides are TGTGCCAGCAGTTTTCCATACGAGCAGTACGTC.

This clonotype was counted many times. J is TRBJ2-7 and V is TRBV7-9; 12 positions agree with TRBD2. The germline gives CDR1 SEHNR, CDR2 FQNEAQ (reference sequence). CDR3 length: 19 residues. V dropped 2 bases and J dropped 4; count of bases not matched to a gene: 15. The CDR3 here is CASSLPPGLAGLSRYEQYF. CDR3 sequence (DNA): TGTGCCAGCAGCTTACCCCCAGGACTAGCGGGACTCTCACGTTACGAGCAGTACTTC.

V usage is TRBV27 and J usage is TRBJ2-1; weak D call: TRBD1 (6 bases). The CDR3 length is 14 residues. The ends were cut back, 2 bases at V and 7 bases at J, with 12 bases in the middle. CDR1 and CDR2 from the germline V gene are MNHEY and SMNVEV (reference sequence). The CDR3 DNA reads as TGTGCCAGCAGTTTAGTCGACAGGCCGAATGAGCAGTTCTTC. Its protein product is CASSLVDRPNEQFF.

This chain uses TRBV12-5 with TRBJ2-5, with a possible D match to TRBD2 (5 bases). Germline assignment: CDR1 LGHNT and CDR2 FRNRAP. CDR3 length: 14 amino acids. Trimming pared 10 bases from V and 5 bases from J, leaving 20 bases between. Written as DNA, the CDR3 is TGTGCTACCTCGTCAGCGAGAGAGCGGGAGACCCAGTACTTC. Its protein is CATSSARERETQYF.